The clone carrying this T cell receptor beta chain was found a few times. The record originates from a study of blood T cell repertoires in COVID-19. Overall study: Specimens from acute and convalescent COVID-19 originated in the United States, Italy and Spain. In each case, the material was cDNA or gDNA derived from T cells, B-cell-depleted T cells, or PBMCs.

This CDR3 contains 16 residues. Germline V gives CDR1 PRHDT, CDR2 FYEKMQ (reference sequence). The J segment lost 4 bases and the V segment lost 5 bases, leaving 8 bases of the junction unmatched. Participant reports of clinical history set cohort assignment. Original processing notes: Nucleated cell counts were estimated from reference gene primer amplification. Method: immunoSEQ multiplex PCR; TCRdb's copy keeps in-frame clones and lacks some. From that table come the V and J calls and clone size; the DNA was used to work out D and trimming. The sample consists of over 200,000 clones, about nine tenths of them appearing once.

This chain uses TRBV13 with TRBJ2-3; 11 nucleotides line up with TRBD1. The source of this sequence is a woman in her thirties or forties with acute COVID-19. The sample comprised PBMCs or T cells enriched from blood (not recorded which). CDR3 amino acids: CASSNSRTGGADTQYF. The CDR3 DNA follows: TGTGCCAGCAGCAACTCAAGGACAGGGGGCGCAGATACGCAGTATTTT.